One T cell receptor beta chain is described in this entry. The antigen is undetermined. A clone one base away is much larger, so this may be a read error. The CDR3 extends over 11 amino acids. Germline CDR1 is SGHAT and CDR2 is FQNNGV. The entry originates in a study of T cells in Graves' hyperthyroidism and ophthalmopathy. The overall study: Initial diagnosis, before any treatment, was when peripheral blood was collected.

There were TCR beta CDR3 regions amplified from RNA transcripts. First-round RT-PCR of the TCR CDR3 relied on the HTBI primer set. TCRdb fed the multiplex PCR reads into MiXCR, producing one record per CDR3 protein. The table has 500,000 to 550,000 distinct CDR3 sequences, around 21% seen once; the top ten hold 26%. Study observations and caveats: In blood, most of the thyroid clonotypes expanded above 0.001 were also present.

The chain links TRBV11-2 to TRBJ1-2, with 8 bases matching TRBD1. The sequence came from a man between 18 and 29 years old with Graves' hyperthyroidism. Sample: blood. The CDR3 loop is CASSLDRDNAF. The DNA for the CDR3 is TGTGCCAGCAGCTTGGACAGGGATAACGCCTTC.